Listed here are 10 T cell receptor beta chains from one sample, sequenced in a study of cytomegalovirus exposure and HLA in healthy donors. Primers: 60 Vbeta forward and 13 Jbeta reverse. Assay: immunoSEQ multiplex PCR; the TCRdb copy retains only in-frame clones and omits some. The table lists some 240,000 clones, 70% to 80% of them singletons, with less than 4.5% in the top ten. Sequenced sample: PBMCs. These receptors were collected from a male donor in good health and CMV-seronegative.

On this clone itself: The junction shows a germline mismatch at one end, possibly a read error. This chain joins TRBV7-7 and TRBJ2-5, with TRBD1 identical over 10 bases. Germline CDR1 SSHAT, CDR2 FNYEAQ (reference sequence). The CDR3 length is 15 residues. CDR3 in DNA: TGTGCTAGCAGCACTCGACAGGGGGCAGGAGAGACCCAGTACTTC. This codes for CASSTRQGAGETQYF.

The rearrangement links TRBV28 to TRBJ2-3, with a tentative D call TRBD2 (6 bases). Germline assignment: CDR1 MDHEN and CDR2 SYDVKM. The CDR3 is 14 amino acids. Deletions cut 2 bases from V and 4 bases from J, with 10 bases between. The CDR3 DNA is TGTGCCAGCAGTTTAGGGGGGAATTCAGATACGCAGTATTTT. Translation gives CASSLGGNSDTQYF.

The chain combines TRBV6-6 with TRBJ2-1, with 9 positions matching TRBD1. The germline V gene has CDR1 MNHNY and CDR2 SVGAGI (reference sequence). The J segment lost 3 bases and the V segment lost 7 bases, leaving 7 bases of the junction unmatched. This CDR3 region has 15 residues. CDR3: CASIDTGGVYNEQFF. In DNA, the CDR3 is TGTGCCAGCATCGATACAGGGGGCGTCTACAATGAGCAGTTCTTC.

V and J are TRBV7-2 and TRBJ2-5; D not certain. V lost 5 bases and J 0 bases, leaving 10 bases between the germline ends. Germline loops: CDR1 SGHTA, CDR2 FQGNSA. The CDR3 has 14 residues. CDR3 sequence reads: CASSPFGYQETQYF. The CDR3 DNA follows: TGTGCCAGCAGCCCGTTCGGGTACCAAGAGACCCAGTACTTC.

This clone turned up a few times. V is TRBV25-1 and J is TRBJ1-2; TRBD1 is a possible D gene (5 bases). Trimming took 4 bases from V and 3 from J, leaving 12 bases between them. The CDR3 has 14 amino acids. Looked up from germline, CDR1 is MGHDK and CDR2 is SYGVNS. The CDR3: CASSGGVGYYGYTF. In DNA form, the CDR3 reads TGTGCCAGCAGTGGGGGGGTAGGGTACTATGGCTACACCTTC.

This sequence joins TRBV5-4 and TRBJ2-3; the D gene is possibly TRBD2 (6 bases). CDR3 size: 17 residues. Looked up from germline, CDR1 is SGHNT and CDR2 is YYREEE (reference sequence). V lost 4 bases and J lost 4, with 22 bases in between. The CDR3 loop reads CASSRLTGTPGADTQYF. CDR3 DNA sequence: TGTGCCAGCAGCAGACTCACTGGGACTCCCGGGGCAGATACGCAGTATTTT.

V and J are TRBV10-3 and TRBJ2-1, with D perhaps TRBD2 (5 bases). The V gene's germline CDR1 is ENHRY and CDR2 SYGVKD. V was shortened by 0 bases and J by 9 bases, with 9 bases between the two germline ends. The CDR3 contains 13 residues. In nucleotides, the CDR3 is TGTGCCATCAGTGAGTCTCTAGCCAGTGAGCAGTTCTTC. Translated: CAISESLASEQFF.

This chain connects TRBV19 to TRBJ2-2; D is perhaps TRBD1 (7 bases). The V end was cut by 4 bases, the J end by 4 bases, with 13 bases between. This CDR3 has 15 residues. The germline V gene has CDR1 LNHDA and CDR2 SQIVND (reference sequence). CDR3 region: CASSSPGGPTGELFF. In DNA form, the CDR3 reads TGTGCCAGTAGTAGTCCAGGGGGGCCCACCGGGGAGCTGTTTTTT.

V is TRBV6-1 and J is TRBJ2-7; 7 bases match TRBD1. CDR1 is MNHNS, CDR2 SASEGT, per germline. The CDR3 loop spans 13 amino acids. J lost 4 bases, V lost 6 bases, and 6 bases had no gene match. The CDR3 bases are TGTGCCAGCAGGAAAGGACAGGTTTACGAGCAGTACTTC. It yields the protein CASRKGQVYEQYF.

V gene TRBV10-1 combines with J gene TRBJ2-2; tentative D call: TRBD2 (5 bases). Trimming removed 8 bases at V and 3 bases at J, with 13 bases between. Germline lookup yields CDR1 WNHNN and CDR2 SYGVQD (reference sequence). The CDR3 loop spans 14 amino acids. CDR3 in amino acids: CASSRESYTGELFF. Written as DNA, the CDR3 is TGCGCCAGCTCGAGGGAGAGCTACACCGGGGAGCTGTTTTTT.